This TCR beta chain was sequenced in a study of neoadjuvant anti-PD-1 for oral cavity cancer. Study conclusions and caveats: Higher pretreatment Treg/Th17 ratios tracked higher pretreatment blood clonality.

Measured with immunoSEQ multiplex PCR; TCRdb has only the in-frame clones, and not every one. The top ten clones hold approximately 40% of a sample with about 15,000 clones, around 36% of them seen once. The sample holds a few counts of this clone. The antigen remains undetermined. Time point reported: after neoadjuvant nivolumab, at surgical resection. Here the sequenced sample was tumor tissue, taken after nivolumab (anti-PD-1) treatment. The source is a person aged 35-80 years with oral cavity squamous cell carcinoma.

CDR3 bases: TGTGCCAGCAGCCAAGAGGAAGGGGGAACCACTGAAGCTTTCTTT. Translating gives CASSQEEGGTTEAFF. This sequence joins TRBV4-2 and TRBJ1-1; D may be TRBD1 (6 bases). The V end lost 0 bases, the J end lost 4 bases, and 12 bases lay between the germline ends. CDR1 LGHNA and CDR2 YNFKEQ come from the germline V gene. This CDR3 is 15 amino acids long.